Sequencing of this T cell receptor beta chain was carried out in a study of T cell clonotyping in hematopoietic cell transplantation. Sequencing used immunoSEQ multiplex PCR; TCRdb keeps in-frame clones, though not all of them. Counted here are several thousand clones, roughly four fifths occurring once; the ten biggest clones make up about a fifth. This clone turned up a few times. Germline V lookup: CDR1 MGHRA, CDR2 YSYEKL. The germline V and J ends were trimmed by 5 bases and 0 bases, with 12 bases remaining between them. CDR3 length: 15 amino acids. The sequenced sample was peripheral blood mononuclear cells, obtained 100 days after allogeneic stem cell transplant. V usage is TRBV4-1 and J usage is TRBJ2-3; D is undetermined. The receptor was derived from a male patient aged 55 to 70 who had an allogeneic stem cell transplant, so T cells may come from the graft donor. Some clones in this sample may be carry-over from other donors' samples. CDR3 in amino acids: CASSLRATSTDTQYF. CDR3 nucleotides: TGCGCCAGCAGCTTACGGGCCACTAGCACAGATACGCAGTATTTT.